Listed below are T cell receptor beta chains from one sample, sequenced in a study of T-cell reconstitution after alpha-beta-depleted transplantation in children. TCRdb processed the PCR reads anew with MiXCR; each CDR3 protein has one entry. The table lists fewer than 550,000 distinct CDR3 sequences, over 9.5% of them singletons. The specimen comprised PBMCs, sampled before TCRalphabeta/CD19-depleted stem cell transplant. These receptors were taken from a child younger than 10 with inherited bone marrow failure, due to receive a stem cell transplant. The CDR3 runs from the conserved cysteine through the conserved F or W. A D gene is named only where the DNA matches it firmly. Size is omitted from some rows. Given values are once, few, many or a class for expanded clones.

NA	many	TRBV20-1	TRBJ1-1	TGCAGTGCTAGCCGGACCTGGGACACTGAAGCTTTCTTT	CSASRTWDTEAFF
NA	many	TRBV5-1	TRBJ2-7	TGCGCCAGCAGTGCCGGGACACTGCCTTACGAGCAGTACTTC	CASSAGTLPYEQYF
TRBD1	many	TRBV12-3/TRBV12-4	TRBJ1-5	TGTGCCAGCACCCGGACAGGGGGAGATCAGCCCCAGCATTTT	CASTRTGGDQPQHF
NA	few	TRBV9	TRBJ2-7	TGTGCCAGCAGCGTAGCTCCTGACCCGAGCTACGAGCAGTACTTC	CASSVAPDPSYEQYF
TRBD2	many	TRBV5-5	TRBJ2-5	TGTGCCAGCAGCTTGGGACTAGCGGGAGGTAAACAAGAGACCCAGTACTTC	CASSLGLAGGKQETQYF
TRBD2	NA	TRBV7-2	TRBJ2-1	TGTGCCAGCAGCCTAACCGGGCGACTAGCGGGAGCCAATGAGCAGTTCTTC	CASSLTGRLAGANEQFF
TRBD1	many	TRBV25-1	TRBJ2-2	TGTGCCAGCAGTGGGAAGGGGGCTACCCCCGGGGAGCTGTTTTTT	CASSGKGATPGELFF
TRBD2	many	TRBV9	TRBJ2-1	TGTGCCAGCAGCGTAGATGCGGGAGGCTCCTACAATGAGCAGTTCTTC	CASSVDAGGSYNEQFF
NA	many	TRBV10-3	TRBJ1-1	TGTGCCATCAGTGACCCACCCATGAACACTGAAGCTTTCTTT	CAISDPPMNTEAFF
TRBD1	many	TRBV5-5	TRBJ1-6	TGTGCCAGCAGCATTGTCCCGGGACAGGGTAATTCACCCCTCCACTTT	CASSIVPGQGNSPLHF
TRBD2	many	TRBV6-1	TRBJ2-2	TGTGCCAGCAGTGCCGGACTAGCGGCGAACACCGGGGAGCTGTTTTTT	CASSAGLAANTGELFF
TRBD2	few	TRBV2	TRBJ2-7	TGTGCCAGCAGGGGGGGACTAGGGGCAGACGAGCAGTACTTC	CASRGGLGADEQYF
NA	many	TRBV4-3	TRBJ2-3	TGCGCCAGCAGCGAGACTTGGGGGGATACGCAGTATTTT	CASSETWGDTQYF
NA	many	TRBV14	TRBJ2-1	TGTGCCAGCAGCCAGGTGCGGGGGCTCTACAATGAGCAGTTCTTC	CASSQVRGLYNEQFF
NA	many	TRBV12-3/TRBV12-4	TRBJ1-6	TGTGCCAGCAGACGGACAGTAACCCTCAATTCACCCCTCCACTTT	CASRRTVTLNSPLHF
NA	many	TRBV28	TRBJ2-7	TGTGCCAGCAGTTTATCCCAGCGGCTAAACTCCTACGAGCAGTACTTC	CASSLSQRLNSYEQYF
NA	many	TRBV4-1	TRBJ2-7	TGCGCCAGCAGCCAAGGGCGGGTGCCCTCCTACGAGCAGTACTTC	CASSQGRVPSYEQYF
TRBD2	NA	TRBV12-3/TRBV12-4	TRBJ2-3	TGTGCCAGCAGTTTAGGTGTACTAGCGGCCACAGATACGCAGTATTTT	CASSLGVLAATDTQYF
TRBD1	NA	TRBV2	TRBJ2-3	TGTGCCAGCAGTGACCCCACAGGGGGAGATACGCAGTATTTT	CASSDPTGGDTQYF
NA	many	TRBV7-2	TRBJ1-5	TGTGCCAGCAGCCAGGCCATGGGTAATCAGCCCCAGCATTTT	CASSQAMGNQPQHF
NA	NA	TRBV14	TRBJ2-3	TGCGCCAGCAGCCACGTACAGAGGTCTAGCACAGATACGCAGTATTTT	CASSHVQRSSTDTQYF
NA	many	TRBV20-1	TRBJ2-7	TGCAGTGCTAGAGGTGGACGGACGTACAACGAGCAGTACTTC	CSARGGRTYNEQYF
NA	many	TRBV12-3/TRBV12-4	TRBJ2-5	TGTGCCAGCAGGAGGGTACAAGAGACCCAGTACTTC	CASRRVQETQYF
NA	many	TRBV12-3/TRBV12-4	TRBJ2-2	TGTGCCAGCAGTTTCCGCCCGAACACCGGGGAGCTGTTTTTT	CASSFRPNTGELFF
TRBD1	many	TRBV5-1	TRBJ2-7	TGCGCCAGCAGCCCGCGACAGGGAACCTCCTACGAGCAGTACTTC	CASSPRQGTSYEQYF
TRBD2	NA	TRBV11-2	TRBJ2-3	TGTGCCAGCAGCACCACCCTAGTCGGGAGGCCAATCAGAGATACGCAGTATTTT	CASSTTLVGRPIRDTQYF
NA	NA	TRBV7-9	TRBJ2-1	TGTGCCAGCAGCTCCCCCGTAACTAGAGCCCCGGGTGAGCAGTTCTTC	CASSSPVTRAPGEQFF
NA	many	TRBV5-1	TRBJ2-3	TGCGCCAGCAGCCCCGGACAGACGACAGATACGCAGTATTTT	CASSPGQTTDTQYF
NA	many	TRBV6-4	TRBJ1-1	TGTGCCAGCATTGCTTTCTCAGGGACTGCTTTCTTT	CASIAFSGTAFF
TRBD2	few	TRBV27	TRBJ2-3	TGTGCCAGCAGGCGATCTGAGCGGGGTGGCCTATATTTT	CASRRSERGGLYF
NA	NA	TRBV20-1	TRBJ2-7	TGCAGTGCAATAGACCCGGACCGTTTGGCCTTTACCTACGAGCAGTACTTC	CSAIDPDRLAFTYEQYF
NA	many	TRBV25-1	TRBJ2-1	TGTGCCAGCAGTGGGATCAGGGGTTACAATGAGCAGTTCTTC	CASSGIRGYNEQFF
NA	many	TRBV12-3/TRBV12-4	TRBJ2-7	TGTGCCAGCAGAGGCCTGGGAGGCGAGCAGTACTTC	CASRGLGGEQYF
NA	many	TRBV4-3	TRBJ2-2	TGCGCCAGCAGCCAAGAAATCGTGAGGGGGGAGCTGTTTTTT	CASSQEIVRGELFF
NA	many	TRBV27	TRBJ2-2	TGTGCCAGCGGACAGCGGAGTGGGTGGACCGGGGAGCTGTTTTTT	CASGQRSGWTGELFF